The 9 T cell receptor beta chains below were found in one sample sequenced in a study of human T cells and chemical hapten exposure. Using its own MiXCR run on the RACE reads, TCRdb lists one record per CDR3 protein. The sample comprises 180,000 or so distinct CDR3 sequences, about 14% of which are singletons, and 1.5% to 2% rests with the top ten. As to time point: patch test 1, 2 weeks after DPC sensitization. Sample treatment: therapeutic diphenylcyclopropenone sensitization with weekly scalp DPC. This sample comprised whole blood, obtained in connection with sensitization to the hapten diphenylcyclopropenone (DPC). These receptor sequences come from a woman aged 25 to 39 with alopecia areata. Some clones in this sample may be carry-over from other donors' samples.

This clonotype was detected only a few times. The chain is built from TRBV4-2 and TRBJ2-1; D remains ambiguous. The CDR3 sequence is 14 residues long. Germline CDR1 reads LGHNA; CDR2 reads YNFKEQ. With 0 bases removed from V and 9 bases from J, the gap between germline ends came to 12 bases. The CDR3 loop is CASSQDPSISEQFF. The DNA for the CDR3 is TGTGCCAGCAGCCAAGATCCTTCGATCAGTGAGCAGTTCTTC.

V is TRBV28 and J is TRBJ2-3; 9 nucleotides line up with TRBD2. V shed 6 bases, J shed 2 bases, and the junction held 12 bases outside the gene matches. The CDR3 has 17 residues. In germline, CDR1 is MDHEN, CDR2 SYDVKM. CDR3 loop: CASSTPASGTNTDTQYF. The CDR3 region has the DNA TGTGCCAGCAGCACGCCGGCTAGCGGGACCAACACAGATACGCAGTATTTT.

The chain uses TRBV30 and TRBJ2-7, with D perhaps matching TRBD1 (6 bases). Trimming shortened V by 8 bases and J by 0 bases, and 11 bases separated the two germline ends. Germline loops: CDR1 GTSNPN, CDR2 SVGIG (reference sequence). CDR3 length: 12 amino acids. The CDR3 reads CATAGDSYEQYF. The DNA for the CDR3 is TGTGCCACCGCAGGGGACTCCTACGAGCAGTACTTC.

This clonotype has just a few counts. The rearrangement joins TRBV10-1 to TRBJ2-1, with a weak D call TRBD2 (6 bases). CDR1 and CDR2 from the germline V gene are WNHNN and SYGVQD (reference sequence). With 6 bases removed from V and 2 bases from J, the gap between germline ends came to 14 bases. This CDR3 comprises 15 residues. This CDR3 is CASSPGDSTYNEQFF. CDR3 bases: TGCGCCAGCAGCCCGGGGGACTCAACCTACAATGAGCAGTTCTTC.

This clonotype occurred a few times. The chain combines TRBV28 with TRBJ2-7; the D gene could be TRBD1 or TRBD2 (5 bases each). Germline CDR1 MDHEN, CDR2 SYDVKM. The CDR3 consists of 16 residues. V was clipped by 2 bases and J by 3 bases, with 17 bases between them. Written as DNA, the CDR3 is TGTGCCAGCAGTTTAGGGCCCGGGGCGAGAAACTACGAGCAGTACTTC. Amino acids: CASSLGPGARNYEQYF.

Worth noting for this clonotype: Compared with germline, one end of the junction differs, possibly owing to a read error. V and J are TRBV7-3 and TRBJ1-4; 9 positions match TRBD1. Germline values: CDR1 SGHTA, CDR2 FQGTGA. CDR3 length: 15 amino acids. The DNA of the CDR3 is TGTGCCTGCAGCCTGACAGGGGGTGTGGATGAAAAACTGTTTTTT. This gives the protein CACSLTGGVDEKLFF. The whole variable domain, remainder taken from reference TRBV7-3 and TRBJ1-4, is GAGVSQTPSNKVTEKGKYVELRCDPISGHTALYWYRQSLGQGPEFLIYFQGTGAADDSGLPNDRFFAVRPEGSVSTLKIQRTERGDSAVYLCACSLTGGVDEKLFFGSGTQLSVL.

This chain links TRBV29-1 with TRBJ1-1; TRBD1 matches at 9 bases. Germline V gene lookup returns CDR1 SQVTM and CDR2 ANQGSEA. J was trimmed by 4 bases and V by 6 bases; bases with no gene match: 21. The CDR3 sequence is 18 residues long. The CDR3 here is CSVTGDRAGQGPATEAFF. CDR3 in DNA: TGCAGCGTCACCGGAGACCGGGCCGGACAGGGGCCCGCCACTGAAGCTTTCTTT.

The chain recombines TRBV18 with TRBJ2-3; 8 bases fit TRBD2. Germline values: CDR1 KGHSH, CDR2 LQKENI. This CDR3 comprises 15 residues. Trimming removed 4 bases from V and 4 bases from J; junction bases left unmatched: 7. CDR3 DNA sequence: TGTGCCAGCTCACGGGAAGCGGGAGCTGCAGATACGCAGTATTTT. Amino acids: CASSREAGAADTQYF. The full variable domain, completed using reference TRBV18 and TRBJ2-3, is NAGVMQNPRHLVRRRGQEARLRCSPMKGHSHVYWYRQLPEEGLKFMVYLQKENIIDESGMPKERFSAEFPKEGPSILRIQQVVRGDSAAYFCASSREAGAADTQYFGPGTRLTVL.

This clonotype was detected a few times. The chain recombines TRBV20-1 with TRBJ2-5, with D uncertain. Deletions cut 4 bases from V and 7 bases from J, with 25 bases between. Germline CDR1 DFQATT, CDR2 SNEGSKA (reference sequence). The CDR3 runs 16 residues. The CDR3 sequence: CSAKFEFRLPTGTQYF. DNA for the CDR3: TGCAGTGCTAAGTTTGAGTTCAGGCTGCCCACTGGGACCCAGTACTTC.